This T cell receptor beta chain derives from a study of T cells in Graves' hyperthyroidism and ophthalmopathy. Study summary: Peripheral blood collection took place at initial diagnosis, before any treatment.

In regard to this clonotype: Its antigen remains unknown.

Whole-study results and caveats: Blood also contained most expanded thyroid clonotypes above 0.001.

It was RNA transcripts that yielded the amplified TCR beta CDR3 regions. The study used the HTBI primer set for a first-round RT-PCR of the TCR CDR3. TCRdb analysed the multiplex PCR reads with MiXCR anew, one entry per CDR3 protein. The table shows approximately 420,000 distinct CDR3 sequences, with about 15% occurring only once. Stable Graves' hyperthyroidism meant no ophthalmopathy progression within 18 months. The PBMCs studied were ones that came from about 9.9 ml fresh peripheral blood. The material sequenced was blood. This TCR was sampled from a woman aged 30 to 39 with Graves' hyperthyroidism.

CDR3 in DNA: TGTGCCAGCAGCGAAAGGGCGGCTGATTCCTCTGGGGCCAACGTCCTGACTTTC. It translates to CASSERAADSSGANVLTF. The rearrangement uses TRBV9 and TRBJ2-6, with D uncertain. V was cut by 3 bases and J by 0 bases, with 16 bases left in between. The CDR3 is 18 amino acids. Germline loops: CDR1 SGDLS, CDR2 YYNGEE.